This TCR beta chain was obtained from a study of T cell changes during pregnancy in multiple sclerosis. CDR1 is ENHRY and CDR2 is SYGVKD in the germline V gene. This CDR3 has 14 residues. V lost 4 bases and J 0 bases, leaving 6 bases between the germline ends. Clones were read by immunoSEQ multiplex PCR, and TCRdb kept only the in-frame ones, dropping some. The data show 55,000 to 85,000 clones, 80% to 95% seen once. The receptor was isolated from a female donor with multiple sclerosis, enrolled in a pregnancy study. The starting material was peripheral blood, obtained in the second trimester of pregnancy. J is TRBJ1-4 and V is TRBV10-3, with D hard to call. CDR3 in DNA: TGTGCCATCAGTGCAGAAGCAACTAATGAAAAACTGTTTTTT. Residues: CAISAEATNEKLFF.